One and the same sample provided the 27 T cell receptor beta chains below, sequenced in a study of beta chain features in type 1 diabetes. Antigens of these TCRs are unknown. Study findings and constraints: TCRB CDR3 length was moderately but significantly reduced in all four CD4+ subsets of Type 1 diabetes patients.

The sequenced template was cDNA made from the entire isolated RNA. Some clones are missing from TCRdb's copy, which holds only in-frame ones; the method was immunoSEQ multiplex PCR. In the table there are around 180,000 clones, around 7.8% of which are singletons. The sample taken for sequencing was central memory CD4+ T cells from blood. The origin of the receptors is a woman in her 40s with type 1 diabetes.

This clone was seen a few times. Additional DNA sequences in this sample encode the identical CDR3. The chain combines TRBV18 with TRBJ2-3; TRBD1 aligns across 8 bases. The CDR3 spans 15 residues. The germline V gene has CDR1 KGHSH and CDR2 LQKENI. J lost 1 base, V lost 0 bases, and 0 bases had no gene match. The CDR3 loop is CASSPPQGGTDTQYF. The CDR3 coding sequence is TGTGCCAGCTCACCACCACAGGGGGGCACAGATACGCAGTATTTT.

CDR3 protein: CSARHQETQYF. Written as DNA, the CDR3 is TGCAGTGCTAGACATCAAGAGACCCAGTACTTC. The chain carries TRBV20-1 and TRBJ2-5, with D unclear. The germline gives CDR1 DFQATT, CDR2 SNEGSKA (reference sequence). V lost 2 bases, J lost 2 bases, and 3 bases lay in between. This CDR3 is 11 amino acids long.

V and J are TRBV15 and TRBJ1-1; 8 bases agree with TRBD1. CDR1 is LNHNV and CDR2 is YYDKDF in the germline V gene (reference sequence). After removal of 3 bases from V and 6 bases from J, the junction contained 9 bases not matched to a gene. The CDR3 is made up of 15 amino acids. The CDR3 DNA is TGTGCCACCAGCAGCTACAGGGGGACTGGACCTGAAGCTTTCTTT. Its protein product is CATSSYRGTGPEAFF.

This chain links TRBV7-2 with TRBJ2-5; TRBD2 agrees at 14 bases. This CDR3 comprises 17 residues. J lost 7 bases, V lost 4 bases, and 11 bases had no gene match. Germline assignment: CDR1 SGHTA and CDR2 FQGNSA. The CDR3 loop is CASSSGTSGGYAGTQYF. DNA of the CDR3: TGTGCCAGCAGCTCAGGGACTAGCGGGGGTTACGCGGGGACCCAGTACTTC.

This clone was observed many times. The chain recombines TRBV28 with TRBJ2-5; 10 bases fit TRBD1. This CDR3 has 16 residues. Trimming removed 3 bases from V and 4 bases from J; junction bases left unmatched: 8. Germline V lookup: CDR1 MDHEN, CDR2 SYDVKM. The CDR3 sequence is CASSFLGQGWGETQYF. CDR3 coding DNA: TGTGCCAGCAGTTTCTTGGGACAGGGGTGGGGAGAGACCCAGTACTTC. The full variable domain, completed using reference TRBV28 and TRBJ2-5, is DVKVTQSSRYLVKRTGEKVFLECVQDMDHENMFWYRQDPGLGLRLIYFSYDVKMKEKGDIPEGYSVSREKKERFSLILESASTNQTSMYLCASSFLGQGWGETQYFGPGTRLLVL.

V is TRBV7-2 and J is TRBJ2-5; a possible D gene is TRBD2 (5 bases). The CDR3 has 13 amino acids. Trimming took 5 bases from V and 7 from J, leaving 14 bases between them. Germline loops: CDR1 SGHTA, CDR2 FQGNSA. The CDR3 spells CASSASSAGTQYF. CDR3 coding DNA: TGTGCCAGCAGCGCCTCCTCTGCGGGGACCCAGTACTTC.

The chain employs TRBV6-5 and TRBJ1-1, with a possible D match to TRBD1 (6 bases). Germline-derived CDR1 and CDR2 are MNHEY and SVGAGI. V dropped 7 bases and J dropped 3 bases, with 18 bases sitting between them. This CDR3 has 15 residues. The CDR3 DNA sequence: TGTGCCAGCACCCATCAAAGGGGGGGAGACACTGAAGCTTTCTTT. It yields the protein CASTHQRGGDTEAFF.

V gene TRBV27 combines with J gene TRBJ2-7; 10 bases map to TRBD1. CDR1 MNHEY and CDR2 SMNVEV come from the germline V gene (reference sequence). Trimming at V came to 4 bases and at J to 4 bases, leaving 7 bases not matched to a gene. The CDR3 loop spans 15 amino acids. CDR3 sequence: CASSSPGQGMYEQYF. For the CDR3, the DNA is TGTGCCAGCAGTTCACCGGGACAGGGGATGTACGAGCAGTACTTC.

The chain carries TRBV29-1 and TRBJ1-5, with a weak D call TRBD1 (6 bases). Trimming removed 2 bases at V and 4 bases at J, with 9 bases between. Germline V gene lookup returns CDR1 SQVTM and CDR2 ANQGSEA. The CDR3 is 13 amino acids. The CDR3 protein is CSVEIGGNQPQHF. CDR3 coding DNA: TGCAGCGTTGAAATAGGGGGTAATCAGCCCCAGCATTTT. The variable domain in full, completed from reference TRBV29-1 and TRBJ1-5, reads SAVISQKPSRDICQRGTSLTIQCQVDSQVTMMFWYRQQPGQSLTLIATANQGSEATYESGFVIDKFPISRPNLTFSTLTVSNMSPEDSSIYLCSVEIGGNQPQHFGDGTRLSIL.

The chain carries TRBV28 and TRBJ1-5, with D perhaps matching TRBD1 (6 bases). Trimming stripped 4 bases from V and 9 bases from J, with 16 bases between. This CDR3 spans 14 amino acids. CDR1 is MDHEN, CDR2 SYDVKM, per germline. The CDR3 loop reads CASSSQQGKGPQHF. DNA for the CDR3: TGTGCCAGCAGTTCCCAGCAGGGGAAGGGGCCCCAGCATTTT.

The chain employs TRBV7-9 and TRBJ1-1; D is uncertain. The germline V and J ends were trimmed by 1 base and 4 bases, with 7 bases remaining between them. Germline V gene sequence: CDR1 SEHNR, CDR2 FQNEAQ (reference sequence). CDR3 length: 13 amino acids. CDR3: CASSLGEGTEAFF. The CDR3 DNA reads TGTGCCAGCAGCTTAGGCGAGGGCACTGAAGCTTTCTTT.

The V call is TRBV28, the J call TRBJ2-6; the match to TRBD1 covers 8 bases. Per germline, CDR1 MDHEN and CDR2 SYDVKM. CDR3 size: 17 residues. V gave up 5 bases and J gave up 0 bases; unmatched junction bases: 6. For the CDR3, the DNA is TGTGCCAGCAGTACTGGACAGGGTTACTCTGGGGCCAACGTCCTGACTTTC. Amino acids: CASSTGQGYSGANVLTF.

The chain employs TRBV4-3 and TRBJ1-6; unclear D gene. V was pared by 0 bases and J by 7 bases, with 10 bases between. This CDR3 has 15 residues. Germline V gives CDR1 LGHNA, CDR2 YSLEER. The CDR3 is CASSQDPGGNSPLHF. For the CDR3, the DNA is TGCGCCAGCAGCCAAGACCCCGGAGGGAATTCACCCCTCCACTTT.

The chain uses TRBV4-1 and TRBJ1-2; TRBD1 might be the D (6 bases). The CDR3 is made up of 12 amino acids. V lost 4 bases to trimming and J lost 4 bases, with 7 bases between them. From germline, CDR1 is MGHRA and CDR2 YSYEKL. CDR3 amino acids: CASSLTGYGYTF. CDR3 nucleotides: TGCGCCAGCAGCCTGACAGGCTATGGCTACACCTTC.

This clone was observed a few times. V gene TRBV5-1 combines with J gene TRBJ2-7; D gene unclear. The germline V gene encodes CDR1 SGHRS and CDR2 YFSETQ. V was pared by 0 bases and J by 0 bases, with 10 bases between. The CDR3 extends over 15 amino acids. DNA of the CDR3: TGCGCCAGCAGCTTGGTCGGCGGCTCCTCCTACGAGCAGTACTTC. This codes for CASSLVGGSSYEQYF.

This clone has only a few counts. The V gene is TRBV7-9, the J gene TRBJ2-7; a possible D gene is TRBD1 (6 bases). This CDR3 comprises 15 residues. Germline values: CDR1 SEHNR, CDR2 FQNEAQ (reference sequence). Trimming left V 1 base short and J 7 bases short, with 17 bases between. CDR3 sequence (DNA): TGTGCCAGCAGCTTAGAATCCCGGACAGTGGGTGAGCAGTACTTC. Its protein is CASSLESRTVGEQYF.

This clone was seen a handful of times. The J gene is TRBJ2-1, the V gene TRBV30; TRBD2 might be the D (6 bases). CDR1 is GTSNPN and CDR2 is SVGIG in the germline V gene (reference sequence). The CDR3 is 11 residues long. V was clipped by 3 bases and J by 10 bases, with 10 bases between them. The CDR3 DNA reads TGTGCCTGGAGGCCAAGCGGGGAGCAGTTCTTC. Its translation: CAWRPSGEQFF.

In its sample, this clone was seen a few times. In nucleotides, the CDR3 is TGCGCCAGCAGACAGACAGGGGACTCCTACGAGCAGTACTTC. Amino acids: CASRQTGDSYEQYF. The chain couples TRBV5-1 to TRBJ2-7; 8 bases line up with TRBD1. The germline V gene encodes CDR1 SGHRS and CDR2 YFSETQ. The CDR3 is 14 residues long. Trimming cost V 5 bases and J 0 bases; bases outside gene matches: 4.

This chain links TRBV9 with TRBJ2-1; D might be TRBD2 (6 bases). The V end lost 0 bases, the J end lost 6 bases, and 16 bases lay between the germline ends. The CDR3 has 16 residues. Germline V gives CDR1 SGDLS, CDR2 YYNGEE. CDR3 in amino acids: CASSVDPISGSNEQFF. The CDR3, as DNA: TGTGCCAGCAGCGTAGACCCTATTAGCGGCTCCAATGAGCAGTTCTTC. Full variable domain (rest looked up from reference TRBV9 and TRBJ2-1): DSGVTQTPKHLITATGQRVTLRCSPRSGDLSVYWYQQSLDQGLQFLIQYYNGEERAKGNILERFSAQQFPDLHSELNLSSLELGDSALYFCASSVDPISGSNEQFFGPGTRLTVL.

This clone was recorded a few times. V usage is TRBV19 and J usage is TRBJ2-1; weak D call: TRBD2 (5 bases). Germline V gene data show CDR1 as LNHDA and CDR2 as SQIVND (reference sequence). V was shortened by 2 bases and J by 8 bases, with 13 bases between the two germline ends. The CDR3 contains 14 residues. This CDR3 is CASSIRAGEDEQFF. CDR3 DNA sequence: TGTGCCAGTAGTATACGCGCGGGTGAGGATGAGCAGTTCTTC.

V usage is TRBV28 and J usage is TRBJ2-1, with 9 nucleotides matching TRBD2. The CDR3 is 15 amino acids. Germline CDR1 is MDHEN and CDR2 is SYDVKM. V was pared by 5 bases and J by 2 bases, with 4 bases of the junction left unmatched. CDR3 sequence (DNA): TGTGCCAGCAGTGTGACTAGCGGTCCCTACAATGAGCAGTTCTTC. This sequence encodes CASSVTSGPYNEQFF.

This clone has only a few counts. Other DNA sequences within the sample encode an identical CDR3. The genes are TRBV2 and TRBJ1-5; D uncertain. Per the germline V gene, CDR1 is SNHLY and CDR2 is FYNNEI. The V and J ends lost 1 base and 7 bases respectively, with 8 bases between them. CDR3 size: 13 residues. The CDR3 loop reads CASSEGRRQPQHF. The CDR3 bases are TGTGCCAGCAGTGAAGGCCGGAGGCAGCCCCAGCATTTT.

This sequence joins TRBV6-5 and TRBJ2-1; the match to TRBD1 covers 9 bases. The length of the CDR3 is 13 residues. The V gene's germline CDR1 is MNHEY and CDR2 SVGAGI. Unmatched junction bases numbered 4, after V lost 6 bases and J lost 7 bases. This CDR3 is CASRNRGPNEQFF. DNA for the CDR3: TGTGCCAGCAGGAACAGGGGGCCTAATGAGCAGTTCTTC.

The chain couples TRBV11-2 to TRBJ2-3, with D possibly being TRBD2 (6 bases). Per the germline V gene, CDR1 is SGHAT and CDR2 is FQNNGV. Deletions cut 2 bases from V and 0 bases from J, with 9 bases between. The CDR3 length is 15 residues. This chain's CDR3 is CASSLQGLSTDTQYF. DNA of the CDR3: TGTGCCAGCAGCTTACAGGGACTTAGCACAGATACGCAGTATTTT.

This rearrangement joins TRBV30 to TRBJ2-5; perhaps TRBD2 as D (6 bases). The CDR3 extends over 16 amino acids. The V and J ends lost 0 bases and 2 bases respectively, with 16 bases between them. Germline V lookup: CDR1 GTSNPN, CDR2 SVGIG (reference sequence). CDR3 bases: TGTGCCTGGAGTGTCGGGTTTGGGGGAGGTCAAGAGACCCAGTACTTC. Translating it yields CAWSVGFGGGQETQYF.

The CDR3 protein is CASSATGTGGTDTQYF. The DNA for the CDR3 is TGTGCCAGCAGCGCCACCGGGACAGGGGGCACAGATACGCAGTATTTT. J is TRBJ2-3 and V is TRBV9; 10 bases agree with TRBD1. The CDR3 totals 16 residues. Germline lookup yields CDR1 SGDLS and CDR2 YYNGEE. V was pared by 3 bases and J by 1 base, with 5 bases of the junction left unmatched. Combining the CDR3 with reference TRBV9 and TRBJ2-3 gives the whole variable domain DSGVTQTPKHLITATGQRVTLRCSPRSGDLSVYWYQQSLDQGLQFLIQYYNGEERAKGNILERFSAQQFPDLHSELNLSSLELGDSALYFCASSATGTGGTDTQYFGPGTRLTVL.

This chain links TRBV9 with TRBJ2-3, with D maybe TRBD2 (5 bases). The CDR3 is made up of 14 amino acids. Trimming took off 0 bases at V and 5 bases at J, with 10 bases between the two ends. The germline V gene encodes CDR1 SGDLS and CDR2 YYNGEE. CDR3 region: CASSVGSGVDTQYF. DNA of the CDR3: TGTGCCAGCAGCGTAGGATCCGGGGTAGATACGCAGTATTTT.